Sequencing of this T cell receptor (beta chain) was carried out in a study of blood T cell repertoires in COVID-19. Study as a whole: Sources were T cells, B-cell-depleted T cells, or PBMCs; the material itself was cDNA or gDNA.

Some clones are missing from TCRdb's copy, which holds only in-frame ones; the method was immunoSEQ multiplex PCR. The table lists 250,000 to 300,000 clones, roughly 90% of them singletons, with about 3% in the top ten. The length of the CDR3 is 15 residues. Germline V gives CDR1 MNHNY, CDR2 SVGAGI (reference sequence). Trimming left V 0 bases short and J 7 bases short, with 15 bases between. This sequence was found in a woman in her twenties or thirties with active or convalescent COVID-19. Material for sequencing was peripheral blood. V usage is TRBV6-6 and J usage is TRBJ1-2, with D tentatively TRBD1 (6 bases). CDR3 nucleotide sequence: TGTGCCAGCAGTTACTCGCCGGGGGGCGGGGGTGGCTACACCTTC. It yields the protein CASSYSPGGGGGYTF.